This TCR beta chain was documented in a study of OX40 agonist ivuxolimab in advanced cancers. V dropped 8 bases and J dropped 4 bases, with 6 bases sitting between them. The length of the CDR3 is 11 residues. The V gene's germline CDR1 is LNHDA and CDR2 SQIVND (reference sequence). TCRdb's table, derived via immunoSEQ multiplex PCR, lists solely in-frame clones and lacks some. This sample has 70,000 or so clones; approximately 90% occur once, and the top ten carry less than 0.3%. The chain combines TRBV19 with TRBJ1-3; D not resolved. Sample: CD4+ or CD8+ T cells sorted from blood, taken in a trial of the OX40 agonist ivuxolimab. This clonotype originated in an adult with an advanced solid tumor such as melanoma, head and neck, liver or kidney cancer. The CDR3 DNA sequence: TGTGCCAGTGAGAGGGGAAACACCATATATTTT. The encoded protein is CASERGNTIYF.